The present T cell receptor (beta chain) was sequenced within a study of neurological immune-mediated disorders. General observations from the study: It was HTLV-1-associated myelopathy that showed the most TCR clonal expansion, while multiple sclerosis showed the least, falling below healthy controls.

The table lists this clonotype with many counts. Its matching antigen is unknown. The making of cDNA relied on 5'RACE with 10-nucleotide random UMIs. Over 190 million TCR-beta sequences from 15-18 subjects came out of each sequencing run. From the 5' RACE reads, TCRdb called clonotypes with MiXCR, one entry per CDR3 protein. In the table there are about 71,000 distinct CDR3 sequences, around 3.7% of which are singletons. The CDR3 has 13 amino acids. The germline gives CDR1 SEHNR, CDR2 FQNEAQ (reference sequence). Between the trimmed V and J ends, which lost 1 base and 5 bases, there was a span of 8 bases.

Material for sequencing was PBMCs. The V and J genes are TRBV7-9 and TRBJ1-2; no firm D call. This sequence was found in a man between 35 and 55 years old with multiple sclerosis. CDR3 loop: CASSLVEGYGYTF. In nucleotides, the CDR3 is TGTGCCAGCAGCTTAGTCGAAGGGTATGGCTACACCTTC.